This T cell receptor (beta chain) was captured by sequencing in a study of blood T cell repertoires in COVID-19. As originally analysed: How many nucleated cells were present was estimated from reference gene primer amplification. Assay: immunoSEQ multiplex PCR; the TCRdb copy retains only in-frame clones and omits some. V and J calls and clone size are as listed in that table; D and trimming were resolved from the DNA. Among about 110,000 clones, approximately 91% were seen once, and the ten largest hold 8% to 9%. Trimming cost V 3 bases and J 7 bases, with 10 bases left between them. CDR3 length: 14 residues. Germline CDR1 and CDR2: KGHSH and LQKENI.

The sequence was collected from a woman in her seventies who had recovered from COVID-19. Sequenced: peripheral blood. The V gene is TRBV18, the J gene TRBJ1-6; D remains unclear. The CDR3 DNA reads as TGTGCCAGCTCACCTGGGCAGTTGAATTCACCCCTCCACTTT. As protein: CASSPGQLNSPLHF. Complete variable domain (other parts from reference TRBV18 and TRBJ1-6): NAGVMQNPRHLVRRRGQEARLRCSPMKGHSHVYWYRQLPEEGLKFMVYLQKENIIDESGMPKERFSAEFPKEGPSILRIQQVVRGDSAAYFCASSPGQLNSPLHFGNGTRLTVT.